Below, one TCR beta chain is given with its context. Its antigen is unidentified. This record comes from a study of T cell responses to AZD1222 COVID-19 vaccine. Study-level information: Second doses that came at about 4 or about 12 weeks were put together. General study points: CD4 TCRs associated with vaccination spanned spike, dominating at 160-218 and 743-854. No repertoire was sampled before or during the peak T cell response, only after it.

Repertoires were generated with immunoSEQ multiplex PCR, while TCRdb's copy carries only in-frame clones and drops some. The sample records about 55,000 clones, 70% to 85% being singletons. This specimen was peripheral blood, taken on day 0 of AZD1222 vaccination. The sequence was obtained from an adult in good health.

The CDR3 DNA reads TGTGCCAGCAGCCCCGGGACACGGCTTGGTGACGAGCAGTACTTC. It yields the protein CASSPGTRLGDEQYF. The chain carries TRBV11-2 and TRBJ2-7; maybe TRBD1 (6 bases). This CDR3 region has 15 residues. The V gene's germline CDR1 is SGHAT and CDR2 FQNNGV. Trimming stripped 5 bases from V and 5 bases from J, with 19 bases between.